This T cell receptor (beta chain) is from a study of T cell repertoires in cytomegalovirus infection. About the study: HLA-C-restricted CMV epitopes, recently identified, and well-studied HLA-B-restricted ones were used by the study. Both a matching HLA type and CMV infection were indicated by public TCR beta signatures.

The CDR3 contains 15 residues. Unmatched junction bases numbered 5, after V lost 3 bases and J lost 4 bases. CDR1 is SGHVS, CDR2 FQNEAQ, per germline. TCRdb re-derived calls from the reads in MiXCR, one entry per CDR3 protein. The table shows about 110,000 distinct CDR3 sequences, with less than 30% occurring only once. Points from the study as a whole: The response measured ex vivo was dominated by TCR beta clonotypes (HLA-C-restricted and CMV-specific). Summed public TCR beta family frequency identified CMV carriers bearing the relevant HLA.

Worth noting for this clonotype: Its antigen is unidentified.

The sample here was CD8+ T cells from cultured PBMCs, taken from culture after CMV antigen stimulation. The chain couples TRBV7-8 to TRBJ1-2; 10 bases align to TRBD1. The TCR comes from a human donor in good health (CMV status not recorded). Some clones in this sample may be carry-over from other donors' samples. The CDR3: CASSFGQGGFYGYTF. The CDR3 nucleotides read TGTGCCAGCAGCTTCGGACAGGGGGGATTCTATGGCTACACCTTC.